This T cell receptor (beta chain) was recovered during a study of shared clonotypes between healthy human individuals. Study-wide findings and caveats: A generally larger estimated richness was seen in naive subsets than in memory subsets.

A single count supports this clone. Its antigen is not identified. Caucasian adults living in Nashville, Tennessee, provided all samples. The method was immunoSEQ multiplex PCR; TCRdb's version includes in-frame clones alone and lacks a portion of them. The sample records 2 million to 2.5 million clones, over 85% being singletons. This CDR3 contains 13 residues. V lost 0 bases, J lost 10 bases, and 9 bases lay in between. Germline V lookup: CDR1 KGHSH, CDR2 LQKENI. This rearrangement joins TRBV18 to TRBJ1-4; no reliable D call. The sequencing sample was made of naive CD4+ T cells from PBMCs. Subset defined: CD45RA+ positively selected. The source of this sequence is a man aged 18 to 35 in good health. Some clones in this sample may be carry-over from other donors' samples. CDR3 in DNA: TGTGCCAGCTCACCACCAACGCAAAGAAAACTGTTTTTT. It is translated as CASSPPTQRKLFF.